Listed below are T cell receptor beta chains from one sample, sequenced in a study of blood T cell repertoires in COVID-19. TCRdb keeps only in-frame clones here, not all; method: immunoSEQ multiplex PCR. The profile covers 170,000 or so clones, with 75% to 80% appearing a single time and about 26% taken by the ten largest. Sequenced sample: peripheral blood. The receptors shown here come from a woman in her sixties or seventies with acute or convalescent COVID-19. Both conserved end residues are part of each CDR3. D genes are given only for firm matches. The size entry is marked missing in some rows and otherwise reads once, few, many or a size class.

once	TRBV25-1	TRBJ1-1	-	CASSDFGKGRTEAFF
-	TRBV2	TRBJ2-2	TRBD1	CASREDRTTGELFF
-	TRBV3-1/TRBV3-2	TRBJ2-1	TRBD2	CASSPRGGVVLEQFF
-	TRBV6-5	TRBJ1-5	-	CASSPSLNQPQHF
-	TRBV5-5	TRBJ2-1	TRBD1	CASSWGQAAYNEQFF
-	TRBV6-2/TRBV6-3	TRBJ2-1	-	CASSYSQTGEQFF
-	TRBV19	TRBJ2-2	-	CASLRNSPSTGELFF
few	TRBV15	TRBJ2-4	TRBD1	CATSREGTALAKNIQYF
-	TRBV19	TRBJ1-5	TRBD1	CASSPGTGGAKPQHF
-	TRBV2	TRBJ2-5	-	CASSERGLGTETQYF
-	TRBV5-1	TRBJ1-6	TRBD1	CASSTGQGNSPLHF
few	TRBV7-9	TRBJ2-7	TRBD2	CASSPRTSGSDEQYF
few	TRBV10-1	TRBJ2-3	TRBD2	CASSKYSGRSTDTQYF
once	TRBV2	TRBJ1-1	TRBD1	CASMVDRGRRTEAFF
few	TRBV30	TRBJ1-2	-	CAWSVGGGYTF
-	TRBV5-4	TRBJ2-1	TRBD2	CASSLRGGYNEQFF
-	TRBV9	TRBJ1-4	TRBD1	CASSVEIGGYGTNEKLFF
-	TRBV9	TRBJ1-1	-	CASSPIQGNTEAFF
-	TRBV9	TRBJ2-1	TRBD2	CASSGGLAYNEQFF
-	TRBV4-2	TRBJ2-7	TRBD1	CASSQDRDRGTYEQYF
-	TRBV30	TRBJ2-2	TRBD2	CAWSLGLAATGELFF
-	TRBV24-1	TRBJ2-1	TRBD1	CATSDLPGAGGSYNEQFF
few	TRBV5-5	TRBJ1-1	-	CASSANLRGVEAEAFF
-	TRBV10-3	TRBJ2-1	TRBD2	CAAGTSGISYNEQFF
-	TRBV5-1	TRBJ1-2	-	CASSLGREAEGYTF
-	TRBV2	TRBJ2-5	-	CASRLQGTETQYF
-	TRBV24-1	TRBJ2-2	-	CATRGLAGTGELFF
once	TRBV10-2	TRBJ2-5	-	CASSDNTETQYF
-	TRBV13	TRBJ2-7	TRBD2	CASSQAGRLAEQYF
-	TRBV19	TRBJ2-1	-	CASSIASSYNEQFF
-	TRBV5-1	TRBJ2-2	-	CASSSPGTNTGELFF
once	TRBV30	TRBJ1-6	-	CAFGRGFDSPLHF
-	TRBV7-2	TRBJ2-7	-	CASSLYSYEQYF
-	TRBV7-2	TRBJ2-7	-	CASSLGPSGRRSSYEQYF
-	TRBV11-2	TRBJ2-7	TRBD2	CASSLGPSGGTYEQYF
-	TRBV20-1	TRBJ2-7	TRBD1	CSASQGQAYEQYF
-	TRBV6-5	TRBJ2-7	TRBD1	CAALPRDRIYEQYF
-	TRBV4-2	TRBJ2-7	TRBD1	CASRGMGQLDYEQYF
once	TRBV5-4	TRBJ2-7	TRBD2	CASSLRGGSYEQYF
-	TRBV29-1	TRBJ2-1	-	CSVEDQDQGAYNEQFF
-	TRBV2	TRBJ1-2	-	CASSLVPLDGYTF
-	TRBV21-1	TRBJ2-5	-	CASPPGQGARETQYF
-	TRBV6-5	TRBJ2-3	-	CASSFRGSDTQYF
-	TRBV14	TRBJ1-1	-	CASSQYARGTEAFF
-	TRBV19	TRBJ2-7	-	CASSQRSQYEQYF
many	TRBV7-3	TRBJ2-2	-	CASSLGPAGELFF
-	TRBV25-1	TRBJ1-4	-	CASSEAGVTNEKLFF
-	TRBV11-2	TRBJ2-7	TRBD2	CASSSGLAGVSYEQYF
-	TRBV13	TRBJ2-7	TRBD2	CASSLIRLAGTYEQYF
-	TRBV6-5	TRBJ2-2	TRBD2	CASSYVLAGKGELFF
-	TRBV2	TRBJ2-1	TRBD1	CASRDRGPLAEQFF
-	TRBV6-1	TRBJ2-1	TRBD1	CASSDPDRAEQFF
-	TRBV5-4	TRBJ1-2	TRBD1	CASSLGGQGYYGYTF
-	TRBV18	TRBJ1-1	TRBD1	CASSQAGGNTEAFF
-	TRBV25-1	TRBJ2-7	-	CASAGGPSGQYF
-	TRBV5-1	TRBJ2-2	-	CASSLSGNTGELFF
-	TRBV4-2	TRBJ2-3	TRBD2	CASRGLAGGPSGNTDTQYF
many	TRBV6-5	TRBJ2-5	-	CASISPGVEETQYF
-	TRBV4-1	TRBJ1-1	-	CASSQEPRVNTEAFF